This T cell receptor beta chain was sequenced during a study of blood T cell repertoires in COVID-19. Turning to the study itself: Material from acute and convalescent COVID-19 was sourced from the United States, Italy and Spain.

Method: immunoSEQ multiplex PCR; TCRdb's copy keeps in-frame clones and lacks some. This table has around 300,000 clones, around 86% appearing once. After removal of 9 bases from V and 5 bases from J, the junction contained 8 bases not matched to a gene. Germline values: CDR1 SNHLY, CDR2 FYNNEI. CDR3 length equals 13 residues. The chain uses TRBV2 and TRBJ2-7, with 9 bases lining up with TRBD1. The sequenced sample was peripheral blood. The TCR comes from a man aged 45-60 years with active or convalescent COVID-19. The CDR3 sequence is CASTLQGAHEQYF. The CDR3 DNA follows: TGTGCCAGTACTCTACAGGGGGCACACGAGCAGTACTTC.